The text below deals with one TCR beta chain. The antigen is not known. The data stem from a study of shared clonotypes between healthy human individuals. Points from the study as a whole: Donor clonotype sharing was expected to depend on sequencing depth. Shared across a few donors were approximately 5% of the naive CD4 clonotypes.

CD8 cells classed as naive were CD45RO-negative and positively selected for CCR7, excluding terminally differentiated effector memory CD45RA+ cells. The CDR3 contains 16 residues. V gave up 5 bases and J gave up 0 bases, with 14 bases separating them. Germline V gene data show CDR1 as LNHNV and CDR2 as YYDKDF (reference sequence). As originally analysed: Because ImmunoSEQ provided only junction sequences with no quality scores, the filtering differed. Produced via immunoSEQ multiplex PCR; TCRdb's table is partial and in-frame only. V, J and clone size reflect that table, while D and trimming were determined from the DNA. Seen here are roughly 2.1 million clones, about 93% observed once, and the top ten hold more than 1.5%.

What was sequenced was naive CD8+ T cells from PBMCs. The TCR originated in a young man in good health. Some clones in this sample may be carry-over from other donors' samples. The chain employs TRBV15 and TRBJ2-1; D is undetermined. CDR3 amino acids: CATSGELSSSYNEQFF. Here the CDR3 DNA reads TGTGCCACCAGCGGCGAGCTTTCCAGCTCCTACAATGAGCAGTTCTTC.